The rows below give T cell receptor beta chains drawn from one sample of a study of shared clonotypes between healthy human individuals. Profiled with immunoSEQ multiplex PCR; TCRdb holds only in-frame clones, not every one. Of roughly 2.1 million clones in the sample, under 95% were seen once. The sample taken for sequencing was naive CD8+ T cells from PBMCs. The source of these receptors is a man aged 18 to 29 in good health. Some clones in this sample may be carry-over from other donors' samples. Each CDR3 is given with its conserved first and last residue. D genes are given only for firm matches. Clone size is not always given. Where it is, it says once, few, many or a class for expanded clones.

>TRBV4-3|TRBD1|TRBJ2-1|.
CASSQDGAGTGTLEQFF
TGCGCCAGCAGCCAAGATGGGGCCGGGACAGGGACATTAGAGCAGTTCTTC
>TRBV19|.|TRBJ1-1|.
CASSSPGGTEAFF
TGTGCCAGTTCCTCCCCGGGGGGCACTGAAGCTTTCTTT
>TRBV7-9|TRBD2|TRBJ2-3|.
CASSGGLERGTDTQYF
TGTGCCAGCAGCGGCGGACTAGAAAGGGGCACAGATACGCAGTATTTT
>TRBV7-9|.|TRBJ2-1|.
CASSSLDVYSYNEQFF
TGTGCCAGCAGCTCCCTCGACGTATACTCCTACAATGAGCAGTTCTTC
>TRBV6-1|.|TRBJ1-2|.
CASGGGVYGYTF
TGTGCCAGCGGAGGAGGGGTATACGGCTACACCTTC
>TRBV10-1|.|TRBJ2-2|.
CASSDPNTGELFF
TGCGCCAGCAGTGACCCTAACACCGGGGAGCTGTTTTTT
>TRBV27|.|TRBJ2-7|.
CASSSTTPYEQYF
TGTGCCAGCAGTTCGACCACCCCCTACGAGCAGTACTTC
>TRBV19|.|TRBJ1-2|few
CASSIVSGSNYGYTF
TGTGCCAGTAGCATCGTGTCGGGATCCAACTATGGCTACACCTTC
>TRBV6-6|.|TRBJ2-5|.
CASSLGETQYF
TGTGCCAGCAGCCTCGGAGAGACCCAGTACTTC
>TRBV2|TRBD2|TRBJ2-1|.
CALRGSGRTYNEQFF
TGTGCCCTCCGGGGTAGCGGGAGGACATACAATGAGCAGTTCTTC
>TRBV21-1|.|TRBJ2-5|.
CASSRKRREERETQYF
TGTGCCAGCAGCAGAAAGAGGCGGGAGGAAAGGGAGACCCAGTACTTC
>TRBV7-2|.|TRBJ2-1|.
CASSPGASGGEQFF
TGTGCCAGCAGCCCAGGGGCTAGCGGCGGTGAGCAGTTCTTC
>TRBV28|TRBD1|TRBJ2-7|.
CASIPLGDSSYEQYF
TGTGCCAGCATCCCACTGGGGGACAGCTCCTACGAGCAGTACTTC